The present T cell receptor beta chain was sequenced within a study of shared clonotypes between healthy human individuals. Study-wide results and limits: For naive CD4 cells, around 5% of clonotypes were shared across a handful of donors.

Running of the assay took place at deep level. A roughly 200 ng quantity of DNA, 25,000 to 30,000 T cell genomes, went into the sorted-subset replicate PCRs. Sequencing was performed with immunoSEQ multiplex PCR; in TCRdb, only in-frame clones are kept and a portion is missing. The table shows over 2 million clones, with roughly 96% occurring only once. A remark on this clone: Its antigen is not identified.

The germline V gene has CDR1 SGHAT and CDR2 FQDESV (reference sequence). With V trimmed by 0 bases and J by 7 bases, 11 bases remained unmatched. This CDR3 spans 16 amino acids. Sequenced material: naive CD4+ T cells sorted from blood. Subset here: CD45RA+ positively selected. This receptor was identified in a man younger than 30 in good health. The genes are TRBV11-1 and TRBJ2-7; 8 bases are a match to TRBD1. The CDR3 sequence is CASSLAGTGSFDEQYF. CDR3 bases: TGTGCCAGCAGCTTAGCCGGGACAGGCTCCTTCGATGAGCAGTACTTC.